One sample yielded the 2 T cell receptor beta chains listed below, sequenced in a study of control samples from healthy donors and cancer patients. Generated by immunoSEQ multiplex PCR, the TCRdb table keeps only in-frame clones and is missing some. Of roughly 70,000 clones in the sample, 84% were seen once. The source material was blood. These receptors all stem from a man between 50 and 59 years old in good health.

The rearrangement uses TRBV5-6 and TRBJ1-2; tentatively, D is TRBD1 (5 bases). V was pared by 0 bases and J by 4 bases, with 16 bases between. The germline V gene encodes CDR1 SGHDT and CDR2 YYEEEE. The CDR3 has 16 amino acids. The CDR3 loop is CASSLAYRSPLYGYTF. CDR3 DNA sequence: TGTGCCAGCAGCTTGGCCTACAGGTCCCCCCTCTATGGCTACACCTTC.

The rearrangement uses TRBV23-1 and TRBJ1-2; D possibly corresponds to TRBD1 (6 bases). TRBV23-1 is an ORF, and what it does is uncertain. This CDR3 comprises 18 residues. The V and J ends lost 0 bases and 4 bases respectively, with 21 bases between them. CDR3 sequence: CASSQSCPGAVVGYGYTF. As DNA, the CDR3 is TGCGCCAGCAGTCAATCTTGTCCGGGGGCAGTTGTGGGCTATGGCTACACCTTC.